This entry lists 32 T cell receptor delta chains sequenced from one sample in a study of γδ T cells in repeated Plasmodium falciparum infection. TCRdb re-called the multiplex PCR reads through CATT. The data show 85,000 to 95,000 delta-chain clones, 1.4% seen once. Flow sorting of PBMC yielded separate Vgamma9/Vdelta2+ and Vdelta2-negative gammadelta T cell populations for bulk repertoire analysis. Sequencing input: gamma-delta T cells from blood. These TCRs come from a pool of human donors (malaria-infected and uninfected, not separated).

This clone was picked up a small number of times. This likely stems from a read error, as it lies one base from a far larger clone. In the same sample, other DNA sequences code for this CDR3. The rearrangement joins TRDV2 to TRDJ3; TRDD3 agrees at 9 bases. The CDR3 is made up of 22 amino acids. V dropped 4 bases and J dropped 0; count of bases not matched to a gene: 18. The germline V gene has CDR1 GEAIGNYY and CDR2 EKD. The CDR3: CACDFRPLWGISSSWDTRQMFF. DNA for the CDR3: TGTGCCTGTGATTTTCGCCCTCTCTGGGGGATCTCAAGCTCCTGGGACACCCGACAGATGTTTTTC.

Note on this clone: The protein that TCRdb holds for this DNA derives from a much larger clone and differs from the translated DNA at residue 10, which likely indicates a read error; the protein shown here is translated from the DNA. The chain is built from TRDV2 and TRDJ1, with D possibly TRDD3 on 5 matching bases. The J gene was not available in TCRdb and was assigned here by matching the DNA to germline segments. Germline CDR1 is GEAIGNYY and CDR2 is EKD. The ends were cut back, 3 bases at V and 1 base at J, with 20 bases in the middle. The CDR3 has 17 amino acids. The DNA for the CDR3 is TGTGCCTGTGACCGATTGCAGGATAAGGCCCGCACCGATAAACTCATCTTT. Its protein is CACDRLQDKARTDKLIF.

Of note for this clone: The amino acid sequence in TCRdb belongs to a much larger clone and departs from this DNA's translation at residue 3, likely a sequencing read error; the sequence shown is translated from the DNA. V usage is TRDV1 and J usage is TRDJ1; TRDD3 matches 12 bases. TCRdb carries no J gene annotation; the J gene was assigned here by matching the DNA with germline. CDR1 is TSWWSYY and CDR2 is QGS in the germline V gene. This CDR3 contains 25 residues. CDR3 in DNA: TGTGCTCCTGGGGAACATCGTGCTTCCCACTGTACTGGGGGATACTTGGGGCTGTACACCGATAAACTCATCTTT. Its translation: CAPGEHRASHCTGGYLGLYTDKLIF.

There are many counts of this clone. The TCRdb protein comes from a much larger clone and disagrees with this DNA's translation at residue 12, likely due to a read error; the protein given here is derived from the DNA. The rearrangement links TRDV1 to TRDJ1; no reliable D call. The germline gives CDR1 TSWWSYY, CDR2 QGS. The CDR3 totals 13 residues. The CDR3 DNA reads TGTGCTCTTGTAGGTAGGGCCACCGATAAACTCACCTTT. Its translation is CALVGRATDKLTF.

With regard to this clone: TCRdb pairs this DNA with a much larger clone's protein that differs at residue 4, likely a read error; the protein shown was translated from the DNA. The V and J genes are TRDV2 and TRDJ1; D possibly corresponds to TRDD3 (5 bases). Matching the DNA to germline supplied the J gene, which TCRdb does not give. The germline gives CDR1 GEAIGNYY, CDR2 EKD. CDR3 length equals 21 residues. The germline V and J ends were trimmed by 5 bases and 0 bases, with 33 bases remaining between them. DNA of the CDR3: TGTGCCTGTGTCACATATCGGGAAGAAGAGGATATCCGGGGGTACACCGATAAACTCATCTTT. Its protein is CACVTYREEEDIRGYTDKLIF.

This clone showed up many times. V is TRDV1 and J is TRDJ1; 7 nucleotides agree with TRDD3. V lost 1 base to trimming and J lost 0 bases; unmatched junction nucleotides: 20. CDR3 length: 21 amino acids. CDR1 and CDR2 from the germline V gene are TSWWSYY and QGS. CDR3 in amino acids: CALGEPPFRPMDTGYTDKLIF. The CDR3 DNA follows: TGTGCTCTTGGGGAACCCCCATTCCGCCCCATGGATACGGGGTACACCGATAAACTCATCTTT.

As for this clone: TCRdb's protein for this DNA is that of a much larger clone and differs from the translation at residue 4, likely a read error; the protein shown is the DNA translation. The rearrangement joins TRDV2 to TRDJ1; the match to TRDD3 covers 11 bases. TCRdb supplies no J gene; here it was assigned by aligning the nucleotide sequence to germline. Per the germline V gene, CDR1 is GEAIGNYY and CDR2 is EKD. CDR3 length: 20 amino acids. CDR3 bases: TGTGCCTGTGGCACCGTTGGGGGACTGGGGGATATTCCCGACACCGATAAACTCATCTTT. It is translated as CACGTVGGLGDIPDTDKLIF.

This clone was found a few times. The protein given by TCRdb reflects a much larger clone and differs at residue 6 from this DNA's translation, likely from a read error; the protein shown is the DNA's translation. The chain couples TRDV1 to TRDJ1, with D unclear. Germline V gene data show CDR1 as TSWWSYY and CDR2 as QGS. Trimming cost V 4 bases and J 9 bases, with 21 bases left between them. The CDR3 is 15 amino acids. The CDR3 DNA reads as TGTGCTCTTGGGGTCTCGGGGTACCTGTGGGCACAACTCATCTTT. It is translated as CALGVSGYLWAQLIF.

There are many counts of this clone. Other nucleotide sequences from this sample produce the same CDR3. The chain joins TRDV3 to TRDJ3, with 7 bases identical to TRDD3. There are 26 residues in the CDR3. Germline trimming cut 1 base from V and 0 bases from J; bases unmatched to any gene: 33. Germline V CDR1 and CDR2: TVYSNPD, GDNSRS (reference sequence). CDR3 DNA: TGTGCCTTTAATGATCTAACCCTCTTCGAGACTACTGATGTGGGGGACAGCTCCTGGGACACCCGACAGATGTTTTTC. It yields the protein CAFNDLTLFETTDVGDSSWDTRQMFF.

This clone was seen repeatedly, ten times or more. V is TRDV1 and J is TRDJ1, with 12 positions matching TRDD3. Per germline, CDR1 TSWWSYY and CDR2 QGS. With 0 bases clipped from V and 0 bases from J, the junction kept 8 bases outside the gene matches. This CDR3 contains 19 residues. In nucleotides, the CDR3 is TGTGCTCTTGGGGAACTATCTGGGGGATACGCGTGGGACACCGATAAACTCATCTTT. It yields the protein CALGELSGGYAWDTDKLIF.

On this clone: A far larger clone lies a single base away; this is likely a read error. The sample holds other DNA sequences that translate to the same CDR3. V and J are TRDV1 and TRDJ1; 10 nucleotides align to TRDD3. Germline V gives CDR1 TSWWSYY, CDR2 QGS. The CDR3 has 18 residues. The CDR3 DNA reads TGTGCTCTTGGGAGACCTTCAGTACTGGGGGATTACACTGATAAACTCATCTTT. Encoded protein: CALGRPSVLGDYTDKLIF.

This clone was observed at least ten times. In nucleotides, the CDR3 is TGTGCTCTTGGGTCCCTTCCAGTACTGGGGTCCATCAGAGACTGGGACACCCGACAGATGTTTTTC. It yields the protein CALGSLPVLGSIRDWDTRQMFF. The chain links TRDV1 to TRDJ3; D might be TRDD3 (7 bases). TCRdb leaves out the J gene; it was filled in here by matching the DNA to germline. This CDR3 is built from 22 residues. V was cut by 5 bases and J by 3 bases, with 29 bases left in between. Germline assignment: CDR1 TSWWSYY and CDR2 QGS.

Comments on this clone: A far bigger clonotype differs at one base, so this is likely a read error. The same CDR3 arises from other DNA sequences in this sample as well. The chain is built from TRDV2 and TRDJ1; D possibly corresponds to TRDD3 (6 bases). In the absence of a J gene in TCRdb, the DNA was matched to germline to assign it here. Trimming shortened V by 1 base and J by 2 bases, and 13 bases separated the two germline ends. This CDR3 is 15 amino acids long. CDR1 GEAIGNYY and CDR2 EKD come from the germline V gene. CDR3: CACDTGGYNTDKLIF. The CDR3 coding sequence is TGTGCCTGTGACACTGGGGGGTACAATACCGATAAACTCATCTTT.

With regard to this clone: Compared with germline, one end of the junction differs, possibly owing to a read error. The genes are TRDV1 and TRDJ1; tentatively, D is TRDD3 (6 bases). The J gene, missing from TCRdb, was assigned here through DNA to germline matching. The CDR3 loop spans 15 amino acids. Germline values: CDR1 TSWWSYY, CDR2 QGS. CDR3 region: CSGAVPETTTDKLIF. CDR3 bases: TGCTCTGGGGCCGTCCCCGAGACGACGACCGATAAACTCATCTTT.

This clone was seen only a few times. A far larger clone is off by one base, so a read error is likely. The sample carries other DNA sequences with the same CDR3. This chain links TRDV2 with TRDJ1; weak D call: TRDD3 (6 bases). TCRdb supplies no J gene; here it was assigned by aligning the nucleotide sequence to germline. The germline V gene encodes CDR1 GEAIGNYY and CDR2 EKD. CDR3 length equals 18 residues. CDR3 loop: CACDTVYRGGRDTDKLIF. DNA for the CDR3: TGTGCCTGCGACACCGTTTACCGTGGGGGGAGAGACACCGATAAACTCATCTTT.

As to this clone: This is likely an artifact of a read error, given a far larger clone one base away. Other DNA variants within this sample encode the same CDR3. This chain uses TRDV1 with TRDJ1, with a tentative D call TRDD3 (5 bases). Germline values: CDR1 TSWWSYY, CDR2 QGS. This CDR3 has 12 amino acids. CDR3 nucleotides: TGTGCACTCAGGGGAGGCACCGATAAACTAATCTTT. Translating gives CALRGGTDKLIF.

This clone was detected a few times. Given a far larger clone just one base away, this is likely a sequencing read error. Other DNA sequences of this sample code for an identical CDR3. J is TRDJ1 and V is TRDV2; 7 nucleotides align to TRDD3. CDR3 length equals 16 residues. The V and J ends lost 7 bases and 5 bases, in that order; junction bases with no gene match: 18. Germline V gene data show CDR1 as GEAIGNYY and CDR2 as EKD. The CDR3 sequence: CACEPGARWGRDKLIF. CDR3 in DNA: TGTGCCTGCGAACCTGGGGCCAGATGGGGGAGAGATAAACTCATCTTT.

This clone was counted between two and nine times. Since a far larger clone is one base different, this is likely a read error. This CDR3 is also generated by other DNA sequences in the sample. V is TRDV1 and J is TRDJ1; 13 bases agree with TRDD3. The CDR3 runs 20 residues. V gave up 0 bases and J gave up 4 bases; unmatched junction bases: 14. Germline values: CDR1 TSWWSYY, CDR2 QGS. CDR3 nucleotide sequence: TGTGCTCTTGGGGAACTCCACTCTTCCCGTACTGGGGGATACGTCGATAAACTCATCTTT. Translated, it gives CALGELHSSRTGGYVDKLIF.

This clone appeared a few times. TCRdb has a much larger clone's protein, which differs at residue 12 from the translation of this DNA, likely because of a read error; what is shown is the protein translated from the DNA. CDR3 region: CACDRRVMLGIMRAAQLFF. Written as DNA, the CDR3 is TGTGCCTGTGACCGGCGGGTAATGCTGGGGATAATGCGGGCAGCACAACTCTTCTTT. V and J are TRDV2 and TRDJ2; 7 bases are a match to TRDD3. Here the J gene was assigned by germline matching of the DNA, as TCRdb has none. CDR3 length: 19 residues. In germline, CDR1 is GEAIGNYY, CDR2 EKD. With 3 bases clipped from V and 6 bases from J, the junction kept 21 bases outside the gene matches.

On this clone itself: TCRdb shows a much larger clone's protein in place of this DNA's translation, and the two differ at residue 6, likely through a read error; the protein shown is translated from the DNA. V is TRDV1 and J is TRDJ1; D is perhaps TRDD3 (5 bases). The J gene comes from matching the DNA to germline here; TCRdb lacks it. Deletions cut 1 base from V and 1 base from J, with 28 bases between. The CDR3 spans 21 residues. Germline CDR1 reads TSWWSYY; CDR2 reads QGS. This CDR3 is CALGEHQRHSERVYATDKLIF. Here the CDR3 DNA reads TGTGCTCTTGGGGAACACCAAAGACATTCCGAGAGGGTATACGCCACCGATAAACTCATCTTT.

There are many counts of this clone. The chain combines TRDV1 with TRDJ1, with D hard to call. The V end was cut by 2 bases, the J end by 0 bases, with 7 bases between. There are 14 residues in the CDR3. Germline values: CDR1 TSWWSYY, CDR2 QGS. CDR3 amino acids: CALGEGPYTDKLIF. CDR3 nucleotide sequence: TGTGCTCTTGGGGAAGGTCCGTACACCGATAAACTCATCTTT.

This clone was seen at least ten times. The chain is built from TRDV1 and TRDJ1, with 13 bases identical to TRDD3. Trimming cost V 0 bases and J 0 bases; bases outside gene matches: 10. There are 20 residues in the CDR3. Looked up from germline, CDR1 is TSWWSYY and CDR2 is QGS. The CDR3 protein is CALGELQYWGIRGYTDKLIF. The CDR3 nucleotides read TGTGCTCTTGGGGAACTCCAATACTGGGGGATACGCGGGTACACCGATAAACTCATCTTT.

This clone has a handful of counts. This likely stems from a read error, as it lies one base from a far larger clone. The sample has other DNA sequences that encode this CDR3 too. The V gene is TRDV1, the J gene TRDJ1; D perhaps matches TRDD2 (5 bases). Germline V gene data show CDR1 as TSWWSYY and CDR2 as QGS. V lost 3 bases and J lost 0, with 20 bases in between. CDR3 size: 18 residues. The CDR3 DNA follows: TGTGCTCTTGGGGACTTCCGGCTCTCCTCCCTATACACCGATAAACTCATCTTT. Translated: CALGDFRLSSLYTDKLIF.

This clone has at least ten counts. The V gene is TRDV1, the J gene TRDJ1; 8 nucleotides align to TRDD2. The CDR3 has 25 amino acids. Germline CDR1 and CDR2: TSWWSYY and QGS. V was clipped by 1 base and J by 0 bases; unmatched bases: 31. The CDR3 loop reads CALGERFHFLPELKVYAAYTDKLIF. CDR3 nucleotide sequence: TGTGCTCTTGGGGAACGATTTCACTTCCTACCGGAATTAAAGGTTTACGCGGCGTACACCGATAAACTCATCTTT.

As for this clone: The protein recorded in TCRdb matches a much larger clone and deviates from this DNA's translation at residue 9, suggesting a read error; the protein here is obtained by translating the DNA. This chain links TRDV2 with TRDJ1; 8 bases are shared with TRDD3. In the absence of a J gene in TCRdb, the DNA was matched to germline to assign it here. CDR1 is GEAIGNYY, CDR2 EKD, per germline. The CDR3 has 22 amino acids. V lost 0 bases and J lost 0; bases outside the gene matches: 23. Written as DNA, the CDR3 is TGTGCCTGTGACACCGACGAAGGAGGTCAGAGTACTGGGGGGGCCTACACCGATAAACTCATCTTT. Translating gives CACDTDEGGQSTGGAYTDKLIF.

About this clone: The protein recorded in TCRdb matches a much larger clone and deviates from this DNA's translation at residue 14, suggesting a read error; the protein here is obtained by translating the DNA. The chain couples TRDV3 to TRDJ1; D is undetermined. Germline CDR1 is TVYSNPD and CDR2 is GDNSRS (reference sequence). This CDR3 is 17 amino acids long. CDR3 in amino acids: CAFRHSPGAGSTDELIF. The CDR3 bases are TGTGCCTTTAGACACAGCCCCGGGGCGGGTTCCACCGATGAACTCATCTTT.

This clone was observed a few times. TCRdb's listed protein matches a much larger clone and diverges from this DNA's translation at residue 14, likely through a read error; the protein shown comes from the DNA. J is TRDJ1 and V is TRDV1; 10 bases match TRDD3. The J gene, not given by TCRdb, was assigned here from a germline match of the nucleotide sequence. The CDR3 totals 20 residues. CDR1 TSWWSYY and CDR2 QGS come from the germline V gene. The J segment lost 1 base and the V segment lost 0 bases, leaving 14 bases of the junction unmatched. The CDR3 bases are TGTGCTCTTGGGGAACTTTTCTTCCTACGGGGGATACGACCCACCGATAAACTCATCTTT. This encodes CALGELFFLRGIRPTDKLIF.

This clone has a handful of counts. This chain connects TRAV29/DV5 to TRDJ1; 8 bases are shared with TRDD3. TCRdb leaves out the J gene; it was filled in here by matching the DNA to germline. J was trimmed by 0 bases and V by 0 bases; bases with no gene match: 22. The CDR3 extends over 21 amino acids. The V gene's germline CDR1 is NSMFDY and CDR2 ISSIKDK. The CDR3 sequence: CAASVRDLLKGLGENTDKLIF. The CDR3 bases are TGTGCAGCAAGCGTGCGGGACCTACTGAAGGGTCTGGGGGAAAACACCGATAAACTCATCTTT.

In this sample, this clone turned up a few times. A far larger clone is one nucleotide away, so this likely arose from a read error. The sample has other DNA sequences that encode this CDR3 too. CDR3 sequence (DNA): TGTGCTCTTGGGGAGCTTCCTGGTAGATTGAATGCTGGGGGATGGGGCGATAAACTCATCTTT. Residues: CALGELPGRLNAGGWGDKLIF. V is TRDV1 and J is TRDJ1, with 9 nucleotides matching TRDD3. Matching the DNA to germline supplied the J gene, which TCRdb does not give. CDR1 TSWWSYY and CDR2 QGS come from the germline V gene. The CDR3 runs to 21 residues. V shed 3 bases and J 4 bases; nucleotides not matched to a gene: 24.

In this sample, this clone turned up many times. The J gene is TRDJ1, the V gene TRDV1, with 10 bases lining up with TRDD3. V shed 2 bases, J shed 0 bases, and the junction held 27 bases outside the gene matches. Germline V lookup: CDR1 TSWWSYY, CDR2 QGS. The CDR3 is 24 amino acids. CDR3 in DNA: TGTGCTCTTGGGGAAGCAGGGCCTCCTACCCTTAACGTACTGGGGGATTTGTACACCGATAAACTCATCTTT. This sequence encodes CALGEAGPPTLNVLGDLYTDKLIF.

This clone turned up a few times. TCRdb assigns this DNA the protein of a much larger clone, which departs from its translation at residue 14; this likely reflects a read error, and the protein shown comes from translating the DNA. The chain is built from TRDV1 and TRDJ1; perhaps TRDD3 as D (5 bases). No J gene was available from TCRdb, and it was assigned here by a germline match of the DNA. CDR3 length equals 20 residues. V was shortened by 0 bases and J by 1 base, with 24 bases between the two germline ends. The germline gives CDR1 TSWWSYY, CDR2 QGS. The CDR3 loop reads CALGELILDWPQEGTDKLIF. DNA of the CDR3: TGTGCTCTTGGGGAACTTATTTTAGACTGGCCTCAAGAGGGCACCGATAAACTCATCTTT.

There are a few counts of this clone. This is likely an artifact of a read error, given a far larger clone one base away. Other DNA sequences within the sample encode an identical CDR3. The chain is built from TRDV3 and TRDJ1; D unresolved. V dropped 3 bases and J dropped 0 bases, with 23 bases sitting between them. There are 17 residues in the CDR3. Germline-derived CDR1 and CDR2 are TVYSNPD and GDNSRS (reference sequence). The CDR3 bases are TGTGCCTTCCGTGAGGGGCACGCCCTAAAATACACCGATAAACTCATCTTT. Translating it yields CAFREGHALKYTDKLIF.